The T cell receptor beta chain described here comes from a study of shared clonotypes between healthy human individuals. As to this clone: The antigen is undetermined.

Whole-study results and caveats: Rarefaction gave evidence that sorted-subset sequencing remained incomplete despite large depth.

Naive CD8 cells lacked CD45RO, underwent positive selection for CCR7 and left out terminally differentiated effector memory CD45RA+ cells. The method was immunoSEQ multiplex PCR; TCRdb's version includes in-frame clones alone and lacks a portion of them. The sample has approximately 810,000 clones, roughly 92% seen once. The sequenced sample was naive CD8+ T cells sorted from blood. This TCR came from a man aged 25 to 40 in good health.

The CDR3 here is CASSSTGTGSYEQYF. The CDR3 DNA follows: TGTGCCAGCAGTTCAACCGGGACAGGGTCCTACGAGCAGTACTTC. The chain links TRBV13 to TRBJ2-7; 9 bases fit TRBD1. The V segment lost 6 bases and the J segment 1 base; nucleotides outside the gene matches: 7. CDR1 is PRHDT, CDR2 FYEKMQ, per germline (reference sequence). This CDR3 region has 15 residues.